This entry lists 8 T cell receptor beta chains sequenced from one sample in a study of blood T cell repertoires in COVID-19. Measured with immunoSEQ multiplex PCR; TCRdb has only the in-frame clones, and not every one. The sample has 110,000 or so clones; more than 65% are singletons. The material sequenced was peripheral blood. The receptors shown here come from a man in his fifties with acute or convalescent COVID-19.

In this sample, this clone turned up once. The rearrangement joins TRBV30 to TRBJ2-7, with a possible D match to TRBD2 (7 bases). Trimming pared 0 bases from V and 0 bases from J, leaving 12 bases between. The CDR3 totals 15 residues. Germline CDR1 reads GTSNPN; CDR2 reads SVGIG (reference sequence). The CDR3 nucleotides read TGTGCCTGGAGTGTGGGGGGGGCTAACTCCTACGAGCAGTACTTC. This codes for CAWSVGGANSYEQYF.

The CDR3 sequence: CAISELEFTGNTIYF. In nucleotides, the CDR3 is TGTGCCATCAGTGAGTTGGAGTTTACGGGAAACACCATATATTTT. J is TRBJ1-3 and V is TRBV10-3; D uncertain. CDR1 and CDR2 from the germline V gene are ENHRY and SYGVKD. The CDR3 has 15 amino acids. V was clipped by 1 base and J by 4 bases, with 11 bases between them.

The chain joins TRBV6-5 to TRBJ1-2; D perhaps matches TRBD1 (5 bases). Per the germline V gene, CDR1 is MNHEY and CDR2 is SVGAGI. This CDR3 is 15 amino acids long. The ends were cut back, 7 bases at V and 4 bases at J, with 19 bases in the middle. CDR3 coding DNA: TGTGCCAGCACCGACCCGCAGGGCGGATTCTATGGCTACACCTTC. Its translation: CASTDPQGGFYGYTF.

The chain couples TRBV28 to TRBJ1-4; 8 bases are shared with TRBD1. Germline CDR1 and CDR2: MDHEN and SYDVKM. V was pared by 2 bases and J by 7 bases, with 3 bases of the junction left unmatched. The CDR3 loop spans 14 amino acids. The CDR3 loop is CASSLQGAVEKLFF. The CDR3 region has the DNA TGTGCCAGCAGTTTACAGGGGGCGGTTGAAAAACTGTTTTTT.

The V and J genes are TRBV2 and TRBJ2-3, with D perhaps matching TRBD1 (5 bases). CDR1 is SNHLY and CDR2 is FYNNEI in the germline V gene. Trimming shortened V by 6 bases and J by 0 bases, and 16 bases separated the two germline ends. The CDR3 sequence is 16 residues long. The CDR3 protein is CASSSDILLSTDTQYF. The CDR3 DNA reads as TGTGCCAGCAGCTCGGACATCCTCCTAAGCACAGATACGCAGTATTTT.

The CDR3 nucleotides read TGTGCCAGCAGCTTAGGACAGCTTTATAATTCACCCCTCCACTTT. Translation gives CASSLGQLYNSPLHF. The V call is TRBV7-8, the J call TRBJ1-6; TRBD1 might be the D (5 bases). Germline V CDR1 and CDR2: SGHVS, FQNEAQ. Trimming shortened V by 1 base and J by 4 bases, and 8 bases separated the two germline ends. This CDR3 has 15 amino acids.

The genes are TRBV19 and TRBJ1-5, with D perhaps TRBD1 (5 bases). V was clipped by 4 bases and J by 10 bases, with 11 bases between them. Germline V CDR1 and CDR2: LNHDA, SQIVND (reference sequence). This CDR3 is built from 12 residues. The CDR3 bases are TGTGCCAGTAGTACCGGGACTGCACCCCAGCATTTT. Encoded protein: CASSTGTAPQHF.

The gene calls are TRBV18 and TRBJ2-3; D might be TRBD1 (5 bases). Trimming took off 5 bases at V and 2 bases at J, with 17 bases between the two ends. The CDR3 sequence is 16 residues long. CDR1 KGHSH and CDR2 LQKENI come from the germline V gene. In DNA form, the CDR3 reads TGTGCCAGCTCATCAAGAGACAGACAACTCACAGATACGCAGTATTTT. Its protein product is CASSSRDRQLTDTQYF.